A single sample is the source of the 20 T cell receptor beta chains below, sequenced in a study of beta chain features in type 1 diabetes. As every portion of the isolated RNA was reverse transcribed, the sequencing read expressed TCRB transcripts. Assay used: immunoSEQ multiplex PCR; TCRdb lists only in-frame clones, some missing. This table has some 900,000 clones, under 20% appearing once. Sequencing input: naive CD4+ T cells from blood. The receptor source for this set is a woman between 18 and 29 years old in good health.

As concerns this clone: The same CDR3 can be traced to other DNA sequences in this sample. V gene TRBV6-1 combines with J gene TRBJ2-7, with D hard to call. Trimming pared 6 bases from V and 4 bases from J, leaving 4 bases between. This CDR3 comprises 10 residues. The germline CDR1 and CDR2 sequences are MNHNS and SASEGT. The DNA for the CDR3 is TGTGCCAGCAGCGAGTACGAGCAGTACTTC. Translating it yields CASSEYEQYF.

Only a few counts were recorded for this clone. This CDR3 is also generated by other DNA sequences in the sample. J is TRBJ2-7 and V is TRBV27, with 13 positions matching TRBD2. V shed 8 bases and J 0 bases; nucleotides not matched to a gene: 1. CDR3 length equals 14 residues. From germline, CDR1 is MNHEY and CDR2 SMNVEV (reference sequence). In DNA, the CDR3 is TGTGCCAGCCGGACTAGCGGGAGCTCCTACGAGCAGTACTTC. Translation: CASRTSGSSYEQYF.

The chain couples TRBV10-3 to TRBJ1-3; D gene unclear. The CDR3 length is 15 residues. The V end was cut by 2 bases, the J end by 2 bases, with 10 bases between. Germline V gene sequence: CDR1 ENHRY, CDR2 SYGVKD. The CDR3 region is CAISEARTPGNTIYF. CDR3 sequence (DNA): TGTGCCATCAGTGAGGCACGGACCCCTGGAAACACCATATATTTT.

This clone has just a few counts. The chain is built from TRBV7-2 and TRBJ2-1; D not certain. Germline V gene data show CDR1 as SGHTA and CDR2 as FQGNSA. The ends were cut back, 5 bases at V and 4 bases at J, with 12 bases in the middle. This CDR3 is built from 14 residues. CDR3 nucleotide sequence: TGTGCCAGCAGCCCCGATTACAGTTACAATGAGCAGTTCTTC. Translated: CASSPDYSYNEQFF.

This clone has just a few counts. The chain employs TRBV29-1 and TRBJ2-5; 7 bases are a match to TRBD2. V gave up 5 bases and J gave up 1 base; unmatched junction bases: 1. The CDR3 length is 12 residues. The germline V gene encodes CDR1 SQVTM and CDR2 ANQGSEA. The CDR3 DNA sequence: TGCAGCGTTCGGGGGGTCCAAGAGACCCAGTACTTC. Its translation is CSVRGVQETQYF.

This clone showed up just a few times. CDR3 sequence (DNA): TGTGCCAGCAGCCAAGAAACCGGGGAATTGAGGAACACTGAAGCTTTCTTT. Protein: CASSQETGELRNTEAFF. This sequence joins TRBV4-2 and TRBJ1-1; unclear D gene. The CDR3 totals 17 residues. CDR1 is LGHNA, CDR2 YNFKEQ, per germline. Between the trimmed V and J ends, which lost 0 bases and 1 base, there was a span of 15 bases.

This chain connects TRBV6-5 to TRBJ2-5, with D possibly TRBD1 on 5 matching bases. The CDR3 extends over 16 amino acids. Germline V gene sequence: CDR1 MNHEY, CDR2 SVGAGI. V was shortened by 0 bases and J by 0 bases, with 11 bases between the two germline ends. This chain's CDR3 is CASSYSTDPYQETQYF. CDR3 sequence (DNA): TGTGCCAGCAGTTACTCGACAGACCCGTACCAAGAGACCCAGTACTTC.

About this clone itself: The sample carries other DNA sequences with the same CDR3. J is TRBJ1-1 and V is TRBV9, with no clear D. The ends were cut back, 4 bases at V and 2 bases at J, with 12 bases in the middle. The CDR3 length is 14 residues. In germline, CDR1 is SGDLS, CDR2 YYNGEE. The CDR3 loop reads CASSPRTVNTEAFF. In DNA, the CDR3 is TGTGCCAGCAGCCCCCGGACGGTCAACACTGAAGCTTTCTTT.

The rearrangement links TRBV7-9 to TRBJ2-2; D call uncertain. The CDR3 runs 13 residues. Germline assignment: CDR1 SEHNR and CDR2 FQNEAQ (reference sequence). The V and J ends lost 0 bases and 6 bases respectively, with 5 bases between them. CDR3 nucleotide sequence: TGTGCCAGCAGCTTAGCATCATCCGGGGAGCTGTTTTTT. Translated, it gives CASSLASSGELFF.

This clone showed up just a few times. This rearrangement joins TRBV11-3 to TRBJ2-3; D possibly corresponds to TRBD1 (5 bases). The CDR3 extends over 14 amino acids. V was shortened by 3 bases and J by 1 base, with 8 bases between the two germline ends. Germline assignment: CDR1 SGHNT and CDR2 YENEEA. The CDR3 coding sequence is TGTGCCAGCAGCTTCAAAGGGGGCACAGATACGCAGTATTTT. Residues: CASSFKGGTDTQYF.

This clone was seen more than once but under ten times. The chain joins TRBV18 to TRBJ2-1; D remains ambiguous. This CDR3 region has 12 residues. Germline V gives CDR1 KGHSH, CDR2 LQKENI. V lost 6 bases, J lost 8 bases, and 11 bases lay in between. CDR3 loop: CASSPSRYEQFF. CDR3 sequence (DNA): TGTGCCAGCTCTCCTTCGAGGTATGAGCAGTTCTTC.

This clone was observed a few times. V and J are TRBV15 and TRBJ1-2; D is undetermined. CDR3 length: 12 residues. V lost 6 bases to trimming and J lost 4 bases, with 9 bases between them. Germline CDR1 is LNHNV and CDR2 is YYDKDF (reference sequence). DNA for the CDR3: TGTGCCACCAGTGGACCTTCCTATGGCTACACCTTC. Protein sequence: CATSGPSYGYTF.

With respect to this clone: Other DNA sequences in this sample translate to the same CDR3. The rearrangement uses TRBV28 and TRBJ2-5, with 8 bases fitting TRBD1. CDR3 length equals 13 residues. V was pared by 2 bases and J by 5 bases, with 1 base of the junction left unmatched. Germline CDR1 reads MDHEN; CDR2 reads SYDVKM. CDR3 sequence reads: CASSLAGGETQYF. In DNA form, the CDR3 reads TGTGCCAGCAGTTTAGCAGGGGGCGAGACCCAGTACTTC.

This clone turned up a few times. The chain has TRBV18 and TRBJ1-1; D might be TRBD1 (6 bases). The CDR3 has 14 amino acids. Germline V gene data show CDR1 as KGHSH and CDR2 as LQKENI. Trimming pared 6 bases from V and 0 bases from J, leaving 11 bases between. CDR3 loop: CASSDYRVNTEAFF. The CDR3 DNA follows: TGTGCCAGCTCGGACTACAGGGTGAACACTGAAGCTTTCTTT.

The CDR3 protein is CASSFSGSSDTQYF. As DNA, the CDR3 is TGTGCCAGCAGCTTTAGCGGGAGTTCAGATACGCAGTATTTT. The genes are TRBV13 and TRBJ2-3; 9 bases fit TRBD2. The CDR3 contains 14 residues. J gave up 4 bases and V 3 bases, and 2 bases lay outside the gene matches. The germline gives CDR1 PRHDT, CDR2 FYEKMQ (reference sequence).

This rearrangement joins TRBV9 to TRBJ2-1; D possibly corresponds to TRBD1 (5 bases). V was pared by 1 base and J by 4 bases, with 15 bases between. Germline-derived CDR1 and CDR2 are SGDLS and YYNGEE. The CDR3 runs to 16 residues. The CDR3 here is CASSVSGLTPYNEQFF. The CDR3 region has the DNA TGTGCCAGCAGCGTATCAGGGCTAACTCCATACAATGAGCAGTTCTTC.

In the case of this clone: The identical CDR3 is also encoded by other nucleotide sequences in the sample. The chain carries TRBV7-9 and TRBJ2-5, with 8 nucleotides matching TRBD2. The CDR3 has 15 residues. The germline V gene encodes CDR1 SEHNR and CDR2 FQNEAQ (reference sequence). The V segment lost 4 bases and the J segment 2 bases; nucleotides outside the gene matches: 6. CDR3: CASSSQGLVQETQYF. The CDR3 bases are TGTGCCAGCAGCTCTCAGGGACTAGTACAAGAGACCCAGTACTTC.

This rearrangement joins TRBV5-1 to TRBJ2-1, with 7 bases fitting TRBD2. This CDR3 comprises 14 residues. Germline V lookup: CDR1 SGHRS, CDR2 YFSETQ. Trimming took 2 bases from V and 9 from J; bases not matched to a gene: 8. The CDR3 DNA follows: TGCGCCAGCAGCTTTGGGGGAGGGCTAACTGAGCAGTTCTTC. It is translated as CASSFGGGLTEQFF.

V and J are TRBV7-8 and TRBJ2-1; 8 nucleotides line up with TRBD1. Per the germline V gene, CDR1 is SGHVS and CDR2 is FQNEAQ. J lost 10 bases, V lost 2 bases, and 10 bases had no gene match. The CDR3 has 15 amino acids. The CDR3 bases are TGTGCCAGCAGCTTACTTGTGGGACAGGTTTCCGAGCAGTTCTTC. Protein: CASSLLVGQVSEQFF.

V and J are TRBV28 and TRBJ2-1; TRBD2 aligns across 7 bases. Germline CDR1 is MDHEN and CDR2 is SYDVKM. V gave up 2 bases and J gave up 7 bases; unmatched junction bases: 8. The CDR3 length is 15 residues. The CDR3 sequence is CASSLGAGVENEQFF. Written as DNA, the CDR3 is TGTGCCAGCAGTTTAGGGGCGGGAGTAGAAAATGAGCAGTTCTTC.